These T cell receptor beta chains were read from a single sample in a study of T cell responses to AZD1222 COVID-19 vaccine. Here immunoSEQ multiplex PCR was the method, and the copy in TCRdb shows in-frame clones only, minus some. The sample contains approximately 61,000 clones, over 75% of which appear only once. This sample comprised peripheral blood, obtained 28 days after the second AZD1222 dose. All receptors come from an adult who received the AZD1222 COVID-19 vaccine. Each CDR3 is given with its conserved first and last residue. Only part of the rows carry a size: once, few, many, or a class if the clone is expanded.

TRBV24-1 16 - CATSDYRVSSYNEQFF
TRBV5-1 16 - CASRTGTDQFYNEQFF
TRBV27 14 - CASSLSASGETQYF
TRBV6-5 11 - CASRISETQYF
TRBV6-5 14 - CASSSTGLAPEQYF
TRBV9 15 - CASSVDGRVLHGYTF
TRBV4-3 16 - CASSQDFRNSNYGYTF
TRBV6-5 15 - CASREQDGLNTEAFF
TRBV7-2 12 - CASSFRDYGYTF
TRBV11-2 14 - CASSLDSLSYEQYF
TRBV27 17 - CASSFWTSGRSSYEQYF
TRBV9 14 - CASSVGLAGNTIYF
TRBV6-5 15 once CASSYSATALNPQHF